This TCR beta chain comes out of a study of CD8 T cells in Susac syndrome. Overall study results and limits: As the study acknowledged, the number of individuals who were part of its TCR sequencing and HLA analysis was relatively small. The study found that Susac CD8+ clonal expansion peaked in TEMRA cells and active patients.

On this clonotype itself: As yet, its antigen is unknown.

RNA totalling about 0.45 to 1 ug underwent reverse transcription with random hexamers. A multiplex approach, immunoSEQ multiplex PCR, amplified TCR beta CDR3 across 54 Vbeta and 13 Jbeta. TCRdb reanalysed the immunoSEQ multiplex PCR reads using MiXCR and keeps one entry per CDR3 protein. This table holds 100,000 to 150,000 distinct CDR3 sequences, around 96% found once. Germline V lookup: CDR1 LGHDT, CDR2 YNNKEL (reference sequence). This CDR3 spans 14 amino acids. Trimming stripped 3 bases from V and 9 bases from J, with 15 bases between. Purification of the CD8+ and CD4+ T cells relied on negative isolation, and TEMRA cells underwent FACS enrichment.

The J gene is TRBJ1-5, the V gene TRBV3-1; tentatively, D is TRBD1 (5 bases). Source material: CD8+ T cells from PBMCs. The receptor's source is a human donor with Susac syndrome. CDR3 in DNA: TGTGCCAGCAGCCAGGGGGTTTCCGCGCCGCCCCAGCATTTT. Translating it yields CASSQGVSAPPQHF.